This entry lists 28 T cell receptor beta chains sequenced from one sample in a study of T-cell reconstitution after alpha-beta-depleted transplantation in children (dated by TCRdb to the mid-2010s). This specimen's treatment or condition label, per the study, means: allogeneic hematopoietic cell transplantation with graft depleted of TCRalphabeta T cells and CD19 B cells. Receptor libraries were prepared by PCR. Sequencing instrument: Illumina HiSeq 2500. To normalize quantification of the TCRbeta repertoire, the TCR libraries were built with molecular barcoding that relied on unique molecular identifiers. TCRdb's own reprocessing of the public reads used fastp at Q25 and MiXCR and kept productive beta chains. Each entry merges the rows of one CDR3 protein and shows their most common DNA and genes. Across this sample there are around 300,000 distinct CDR3 sequences, with less than 9.5% seen only once. The biggest ten clones account for approximately 9% of the sample.

The study at large found these results: Over the following months the frequencies of hyperexpanded clones went down, and after one year T-cell counts and TCRbeta diversity were mostly credited to newly produced T cells.

No antigen has been identified for these receptors. This specimen was peripheral blood, taken 360 days after TCRalphabeta/CD19-depleted stem cell transplant. These receptors all come from a female patient aged 2-9 years who had a stem cell transplant for Fanconi anemia, so the T cells may come from the graft donor.

The chain recombines TRBV20-1 with TRBJ1-3, with D unclear. CDR1 is DFQATT and CDR2 is SNEGSKA in the germline V gene (reference sequence). Trimming stripped 0 bases from V and 7 bases from J, with 10 bases between. CDR3 length equals 13 residues. The CDR3 DNA is TGCAGTGCTAGAGATCTACATAAGAACACCATATATTTT. Protein product: CSARDLHKNTIYF.

This clonotype was observed a single time. This may stem from a read error, because a much larger clone lies one nucleotide away. The chain carries TRBV13 and TRBJ2-3; 7 positions match TRBD2. The CDR3 is 16 amino acids. Germline-derived CDR1 and CDR2 are PRHDT and FYEKMQ (reference sequence). Losses at the gene ends were 4 bases for V and 0 bases for J; bases not matched to a gene: 7. CDR3 sequence (DNA): TGTGCCAGCAGCTATCCAGCGGGGCTGAGCACAGATACGCAGTATTTT. This gives the protein CASSYPAGLSTDTQYF. Filled out from reference TRBV13 and TRBJ2-3, the complete variable domain reads AAGVIQSPRHLIKEKRETATLKCYPIPRHDTVYWYQQGPGQDPQFLISFYEKMQSDKGSIPDRFSAQQFSDYHSELNMSSLELGDSALYFCASSYPAGLSTDTQYFGPGTRLTVL.

This clonotype was counted ten times or more. The rearrangement uses TRBV24-1 and TRBJ2-1; D remains unclear. The CDR3 sequence is 11 residues long. Germline CDR1 is KGHDR and CDR2 is SFDVKD. Trimming left V 3 bases short and J 6 bases short, with 2 bases between. CDR3 sequence reads: CATSDSNEQFF. The CDR3, as DNA: TGTGCCACCAGTGATAGCAATGAGCAGTTCTTC.

This clonotype showed up just a few times. The genes are TRBV7-3 and TRBJ2-3; 16 bases are shared with TRBD2. Germline V gene lookup returns CDR1 SGHTA and CDR2 FQGTGA. After removal of 5 bases from V and 2 bases from J, the junction contained 13 bases not matched to a gene. The length of the CDR3 is 20 residues. This chain's CDR3 is CASSLTGTSGGAFSTDTQYF. As DNA, the CDR3 is TGTGCCAGCAGCCTCACTGGGACTAGCGGGGGGGCTTTTTCCACAGATACGCAGTATTTT.

The genes are TRBV28 and TRBJ2-1; tentative D call: TRBD1 (6 bases). The germline CDR1 and CDR2 sequences are MDHEN and SYDVKM. V was shortened by 3 bases and J by 1 base, with 10 bases between the two germline ends. The length of the CDR3 is 15 residues. The CDR3 sequence is CASSLWGPSYNEQFF. Here the CDR3 DNA reads TGTGCCAGCAGTTTGTGGGGGCCATCCTACAATGAGCAGTTCTTC.

The J gene is TRBJ2-7, the V gene TRBV20-1; 7 positions agree with TRBD2. J gave up 4 bases and V 3 bases, and 18 bases lay outside the gene matches. The CDR3 sequence is 17 residues long. The V gene's germline CDR1 is DFQATT and CDR2 SNEGSKA (reference sequence). The chain's CDR3 is CSARPLGRGGSPYEQYF. The CDR3 DNA is TGCAGTGCTAGGCCCTTGGGCCGGGGCGGGAGCCCTTACGAGCAGTACTTC.

This clonotype was detected ten times or more. The rearrangement links TRBV9 to TRBJ2-1; TRBD1 aligns across 7 bases. The CDR3 has 20 amino acids. V lost 2 bases and J lost 0; bases outside the gene matches: 17. Germline V lookup: CDR1 SGDLS, CDR2 YYNGEE. The CDR3 sequence: CASSVWDSPTHLRSYNEQFF. CDR3 nucleotide sequence: TGTGCCAGCAGCGTTTGGGACAGCCCGACCCATTTACGCTCCTACAATGAGCAGTTCTTC.

This clonotype occurred many times. V usage is TRBV7-9 and J usage is TRBJ2-7; a weak D match, TRBD1 (5 bases). Deletions cut 5 bases from V and 4 bases from J, with 15 bases between. The CDR3 has 14 residues. The germline gives CDR1 SEHNR, CDR2 FQNEAQ (reference sequence). The CDR3 DNA reads as TGTGCCAGCAGCCCGACAGAAACTTCTTACGAGCAGTACTTC. Amino acid sequence: CASSPTETSYEQYF.

This clonotype has at least ten counts. The chain recombines TRBV29-1 with TRBJ1-2; no definite D call. The CDR3 extends over 11 amino acids. Germline CDR1 SQVTM, CDR2 ANQGSEA. V was shortened by 7 bases and J by 6 bases, with 12 bases between the two germline ends. The CDR3 protein is CSADGRNGYTF. CDR3 sequence (DNA): TGCAGCGCCGATGGGAGGAATGGCTACACCTTC.

V and J are TRBV27 and TRBJ2-7; D tentatively fits TRBD1 or TRBD2 (6 bases each). V gave up 4 bases and J gave up 4 bases, with 23 bases separating them. The CDR3 consists of 17 residues. CDR1 and CDR2 from the germline V gene are MNHEY and SMNVEV (reference sequence). CDR3 DNA: TGTGCCAGCAGTTCAACACTCCTAGCGAGGAGGGGGTACGAGCAGTACTTC. Amino acids: CASSSTLLARRGYEQYF.

This clonotype showed up many times. The chain has TRBV5-1 and TRBJ2-7; 11 bases line up with TRBD1. Losses at the gene ends were 3 bases for V and 5 bases for J; bases not matched to a gene: 1. The CDR3 sequence is 13 residues long. The germline CDR1 and CDR2 sequences are SGHRS and YFSETQ. The CDR3 loop reads CASSWTGGDEQYF. As DNA, the CDR3 is TGCGCCAGCAGCTGGACAGGGGGCGACGAGCAGTACTTC.

This clonotype was counted between two and nine times. This may arise from a read error, as a much more abundant clone is one base away. This rearrangement joins TRBV10-3 to TRBJ2-3, with D perhaps TRBD1 (6 bases). In germline, CDR1 is ENHRY, CDR2 SYGVKD. This CDR3 is built from 18 residues. V lost 5 bases to trimming and J lost 6 bases, with 27 bases between them. CDR3 DNA: TGTGCCATCAGTTTCGGTTTCAGGGGCCATGCGGTAAGGGATACGCAGTATTTT. This sequence encodes CAISFGFRGHAVRDTQYF.

This clonotype occurred many times. The chain links TRBV14 to TRBJ2-2; D uncertain. The CDR3 totals 16 residues. The germline gives CDR1 SGHDN, CDR2 FVKESK. V was cut by 4 bases and J by 0 bases, with 12 bases left in between. The CDR3 reads CASSPLSYANTGELFF. Here the CDR3 DNA reads TGTGCCAGCAGCCCCCTATCTTACGCGAACACCGGGGAGCTGTTTTTT.

This clonotype was observed at least ten times. The gene calls are TRBV20-1 and TRBJ2-2; 9 nucleotides align to TRBD1. The CDR3 extends over 18 amino acids. With 2 bases clipped from V and 4 bases from J, the junction kept 14 bases outside the gene matches. Germline CDR1 and CDR2: DFQATT and SNEGSKA (reference sequence). CDR3 in DNA: TGCAGTGCTAGATTGTTTCGGCCGGGACAGGGACTCACCGGGGAGCTGTTTTTT. Its protein is CSARLFRPGQGLTGELFF.

This chain uses TRBV19 with TRBJ1-1; D ambiguous. Between the trimmed V and J ends, which lost 5 bases and 6 bases, there was a span of 13 bases. CDR1 and CDR2 from the germline V gene are LNHDA and SQIVND (reference sequence). The CDR3 is 13 residues long. The CDR3 region is CASSLRGIPEAFF. CDR3 nucleotides: TGTGCCAGTAGTTTGCGGGGAATCCCTGAAGCTTTCTTT.

This clonotype has ten or more counts. This sequence joins TRBV7-2 and TRBJ1-2, with D possibly matching TRBD1 (5 bases). The germline V and J ends were trimmed by 4 bases and 4 bases, with 19 bases remaining between them. Germline V lookup: CDR1 SGHTA, CDR2 FQGNSA. This CDR3 is 16 amino acids long. The CDR3 protein is CASSSGRGAHIYGYTF. For the CDR3, the DNA is TGTGCCAGCAGCTCCGGACGGGGCGCGCACATCTATGGCTACACCTTC. The entire variable domain, with the rest obtained from reference TRBV7-2 and TRBJ1-2, is as follows: GAGVSQSPSNKVTEKGKDVELRCDPISGHTALYWYRQSLGQGLEFLIYFQGNSAPDKSGLPSDRFSAERTGGSVSTLTIQRTQQEDSAVYLCASSSGRGAHIYGYTFGSGTRLTVV.

The chain combines TRBV5-4 with TRBJ2-5; 7 bases map to TRBD2. Germline CDR1 is SGHNT and CDR2 is YYREEE (reference sequence). Trimming cost V 3 bases and J 0 bases; bases outside gene matches: 11. CDR3 length equals 17 residues. The CDR3 loop is CASSSAPQRGYQETQYF. The CDR3 DNA is TGTGCCAGCAGCTCTGCCCCCCAGCGGGGTTACCAAGAGACCCAGTACTTC.

There are many counts of this clonotype. The chain recombines TRBV21-1 with TRBJ2-1; TRBD1 was called by the table and not checked on the DNA. TRBV21-1 is a pseudogene. The CDR3 has 13 amino acids. In DNA, the CDR3 is TGTGCCAGCAGAGGGGGTCGGTGGGGAAAGCAGTTCTTC. Amino acid sequence: CASRGGRWGKQFF.

This clonotype was observed many times. The rearrangement links TRBV6-5 to TRBJ1-2; D gene ambiguous. The CDR3 is 15 amino acids. Germline CDR1 MNHEY, CDR2 SVGAGI. Trimming left V 1 base short and J 2 bases short, with 11 bases between. The CDR3 sequence is CASSYFGRQNYGYTF. As DNA, the CDR3 is TGTGCCAGCAGTTACTTCGGACGGCAGAACTATGGCTACACCTTC.

This clonotype was counted at least ten times. This rearrangement joins TRBV6-5 to TRBJ2-5, with 9 bases fitting TRBD2. After removal of 0 bases from V and 5 bases from J, the junction contained 16 bases not matched to a gene. This CDR3 spans 19 amino acids. Germline values: CDR1 MNHEY, CDR2 SVGAGI. The CDR3 bases are TGTGCCAGCAGTTACTCGAATATGGGGAGCGGGGGGCTCTTGGAGACCCAGTACTTC. This translates into CASSYSNMGSGGLLETQYF.

This clonotype was seen repeatedly, ten times or more. The chain joins TRBV7-9 to TRBJ2-7; D unresolved. The CDR3 is 12 residues long. Germline CDR1 and CDR2: SEHNR and FQNEAQ (reference sequence). V was pared by 2 bases and J by 4 bases, with 6 bases between. The CDR3 coding sequence is TGTGCCAGCAGCTTACCAGGTTACGAGCAGTACTTC. Its translation: CASSLPGYEQYF.

The rearrangement links TRBV29-1 to TRBJ1-2, with a weak D call TRBD1 (5 bases). Germline CDR1 is SQVTM and CDR2 is ANQGSEA. Trimming removed 6 bases from V and 0 bases from J, with 17 bases in between. The CDR3 consists of 15 residues. CDR3 sequence reads: CSVPLGTVTNYGYTF. The DNA for the CDR3 is TGCAGCGTCCCACTAGGGACGGTTACTAACTATGGCTACACCTTC.

The chain links TRBV5-6 to TRBJ1-1; D is perhaps TRBD1 (5 bases). The CDR3 is 16 amino acids. The germline V and J ends were trimmed by 2 bases and 3 bases, with 17 bases remaining between them. CDR1 is SGHDT, CDR2 YYEEEE, per germline. In DNA form, the CDR3 reads TGTGCCAGCAGCTTAGGGATACAGGCCATGGACACTGAAGCTTTCTTT. It codes for CASSLGIQAMDTEAFF.

The DNA of the CDR3 is TGTGCCAGCAGTGAACGGGTGGAGACCCAGTACTTC. This translates into CASSERVETQYF. The genes are TRBV2 and TRBJ2-5, with D uncertain. Germline values: CDR1 SNHLY, CDR2 FYNNEI. Between the trimmed V and J ends, which lost 2 bases and 5 bases, there was a span of 6 bases. This CDR3 spans 12 amino acids.

This clonotype was detected only a few times. This chain connects TRBV7-2 to TRBJ1-4, with 8 bases aligning to TRBD1. V trimming: 2 bases; J trimming: 4 bases; junction bases outside the gene matches: 3. Germline-derived CDR1 and CDR2 are SGHTA and FQGNSA. The CDR3 runs to 15 residues. The CDR3 region is CASSLRTGHNEKLFF. DNA for the CDR3: TGTGCCAGCAGCTTACGGACAGGGCATAATGAAAAACTGTTTTTT.

This clonotype was detected ten times or more. The chain has TRBV6-5 and TRBJ1-1; D ambiguous. The CDR3 sequence is 14 residues long. The V end was cut by 7 bases, the J end by 1 base, with 13 bases between. Germline V gene sequence: CDR1 MNHEY, CDR2 SVGAGI. The CDR3 sequence is CASTSNRENTEAFF. As DNA, the CDR3 is TGTGCCAGCACCTCGAATAGGGAGAACACTGAAGCTTTCTTT.

This clonotype was recorded a few times. The genes are TRBV12-3 or TRBV12-4 and TRBJ2-7, with 7 bases fitting TRBD1. The CDR3 loop spans 14 amino acids. V lost 8 bases, J lost 3 bases, and 10 bases stayed unmatched. The CDR3 protein is CASSPTGVGYEQYF. CDR3 sequence (DNA): TGTGCCAGCTCCCCAACAGGGGTCGGCTACGAGCAGTACTTC.

The sample holds many counts of this clonotype. The chain uses TRBV7-3 and TRBJ2-6, with D unresolved. CDR1 is SGHTA, CDR2 FQGTGA, per germline. V lost 5 bases and J lost 3, with 11 bases in between. The CDR3 is 15 residues long. CDR3 in amino acids: CASSLVGIGANVLTF. CDR3 in DNA: TGTGCCAGCAGCCTAGTAGGGATTGGGGCCAACGTCCTGACTTTC.